These T cell receptor beta chains were read from a single sample in a study of shared clonotypes between healthy human individuals. Generated by immunoSEQ multiplex PCR, the TCRdb table keeps only in-frame clones and is missing some. The data show millions of clones, with about 95% seen just once and 0.1% to 0.15% held by the top ten. Sequenced: naive CD4+ T cells sorted from blood. The receptors come from a man aged 18-30 years in good health. Each CDR3 is given with its conserved first and last residue. Each record gives: D gene, V gene, clone size, J gene, CDR3 DNA, CDR3 protein. A D gene is named only where the DNA matches it firmly. For some rows the clone size is stated as once, few or many, or as a class when expanded; others skip it.

>TRBD2|TRBV6-6|-|TRBJ2-3
TGTGCCAGCAGTCAGCTAGCGGACGATACGCAGTATTTT
CASSQLADDTQYF
>TRBD1|TRBV2|-|TRBJ2-5
TGTGCCAGCAGTTTCGAGGGGGCAGAGCGAGAGACCCAGTACTTC
CASSFEGAERETQYF
>-|TRBV5-1|-|TRBJ2-1
TGCGCCAGCAGCCCTGGTGGACAGAACTACAATGAGCAGTTCTTC
CASSPGGQNYNEQFF
>-|TRBV10-3|-|TRBJ1-2
TGTGCCATCAGTGAAGAATTGAAGGGATCCGCCTACACCTTC
CAISEELKGSAYTF
>-|TRBV28|-|TRBJ1-2
TGTGCCAGCAGTACAACAGGGAGGGGTAACTATGGCTACACCTTC
CASSTTGRGNYGYTF
>-|TRBV5-4|-|TRBJ1-4
TGTGCCAGCAGCTCACGGACGGACGGGGAAAAACTGTTTTTT
CASSSRTDGEKLFF
>-|TRBV15|-|TRBJ2-5
TGTGCCACCAGCAGAGAAATTGGTGGAGCTGGGACCCAGTACTTC
CATSREIGGAGTQYF
>TRBD1|TRBV30|-|TRBJ2-7
TGTGCCTGGAGTCTTGGGACAGGGAGGCTAAACGAGCAGTACTTC
CAWSLGTGRLNEQYF
>TRBD2|TRBV9|-|TRBJ2-1
TGTGCCAGCAGCCCTCAGATCAAAGCGGGAGTTCAAAGTGAGCAGTTCTTC
CASSPQIKAGVQSEQFF
>TRBD1|TRBV5-4|-|TRBJ1-1
TGTGCCAGCAGCATCGGGACAGGGAGATTGGCTGAAGCTTTCTTT
CASSIGTGRLAEAFF
>TRBD2|TRBV18|-|TRBJ2-5
TGTGCCAGCTCACTCCAGGCGGGGGGCCTCCAAGAGACCCAGTACTTC
CASSLQAGGLQETQYF
>-|TRBV4-3|-|TRBJ2-1
TGCGCCAGCAGCTGGACAGCCTCCTACAATGAGCAGTTCTTC
CASSWTASYNEQFF
>-|TRBV7-7|-|TRBJ2-1
TGTGCTAGCAGCTTAGGGGGACCCTCTAACAATGAGCAGTTCTTC
CASSLGGPSNNEQFF
>-|TRBV7-2|-|TRBJ1-2
TGTGCCAGCAGCTTAAGGGTGGGCTATGGCTACACCTTC
CASSLRVGYGYTF
>TRBD1|TRBV10-2|-|TRBJ2-5
TGCGCCAGCGCCACAGGGGGGTTAGGAGAGACCCAGTACTTC
CASATGGLGETQYF
>TRBD1|TRBV18|-|TRBJ2-5
TGTGCCAGCTCAGAAGGACAGGGAGGTCCCCAAGAGACCCAGTACTTC
CASSEGQGGPQETQYF
>TRBD2|TRBV7-6|-|TRBJ2-7
TGTGCCAGCAGCGAACTCGGACTAGCGGGAACGTACGAGCAGTACTTC
CASSELGLAGTYEQYF
>TRBD1|TRBV5-5|-|TRBJ1-1
TGTGCCAGCAGCACCGGGACAGGGGGCCTGGACACTGAAGCTTTCTTT
CASSTGTGGLDTEAFF
>-|TRBV5-1|-|TRBJ1-2
TGCGCCAGCAGCTTGTACGGGGAGGGCTATGGCTACACCTTC
CASSLYGEGYGYTF
>-|TRBV10-3|-|TRBJ2-1
TGTGCCATCAGTGAGTCGCATCCCGGAGCCTACAATGAGCAGTTCTTC
CAISESHPGAYNEQFF
>-|TRBV6-5|-|TRBJ1-6
TGTGCCAGCAGGGAGACTAATTCACCCCTCCACTTT
CASRETNSPLHF
>TRBD1|TRBV5-1|-|TRBJ2-7
TGCGCCAGCAGCTTGGCGGAACAGGGGGTGAGTTACGAGCAGTACTTC
CASSLAEQGVSYEQYF
>-|TRBV7-9|-|TRBJ2-5
TGTGCCAGCAGTCAAGGGCGGGGGCCCCAAGAGACCCAGTACTTC
CASSQGRGPQETQYF
>TRBD1|TRBV28|-|TRBJ1-4
TGTGCCAGCAGTTCGCACCAGGGGGGAACTAATGAAAAACTGTTTTTT
CASSSHQGGTNEKLFF
>-|TRBV18|-|TRBJ2-5
TGTGCCAGCTCCGGTGGGGAGACCCAGTACTTC
CASSGGETQYF
>-|TRBV10-3|-|TRBJ2-1
TGTGCCATCAGTGAGTCAGGACCAGAGCAGTTCTTC
CAISESGPEQFF
>TRBD1|TRBV30|-|TRBJ2-6
TGTGCCTGGGGAAAGACAGGGTTCTATTTCACTGGGGCCAACGTCCTGACTTTC
CAWGKTGFYFTGANVLTF
>TRBD2|TRBV7-9|-|TRBJ2-1
TGTGCCAGCAGCTCCCCCGGGACTAGCGGGAAGAATGAGCAGTTCTTC
CASSSPGTSGKNEQFF
>-|TRBV11-2|-|TRBJ2-3
TGTGCCAGCAGAGAATACACAGATACGCAGTATTTT
CASREYTDTQYF
>-|TRBV11-2|-|TRBJ2-2
TGTGCCAGCAGCTTAGATCGTTGGCAGGGAGACACCGGGGAGCTGTTTTTT
CASSLDRWQGDTGELFF
>-|TRBV7-9|-|TRBJ1-1
TGTGCCAACAAAGGTGTGGATCTAGGAGGGACTGAAGCTTTCTTT
CANKGVDLGGTEAFF
>TRBD1|TRBV6-5|-|TRBJ2-5
TGTGCCAGCAGTTACGGGGACAGGGCGGGTGAGACCCAGTACTTC
CASSYGDRAGETQYF
>TRBD2|TRBV20-1|-|TRBJ2-5
TGCAGTGCTAGCGGGAGGGAGACCCAGTACTTC
CSASGRETQYF
>-|TRBV28|-|TRBJ2-5
TGTGCCAGCAGCAGTACTTTTACCCAGTACTTC
CASSSTFTQYF
>TRBD2|TRBV4-3|once|TRBJ2-1
TGCGCCAGCAGCCAAGGGACTAGCGGGAGGACCGGATACAATGAGCAGTTCTTC
CASSQGTSGRTGYNEQFF
>TRBD2|TRBV7-8|once|TRBJ2-7
TGTGCCAGCAGCTTAACCGGGACTAGCAGGGACGAGCAGTACTTC
CASSLTGTSRDEQYF
>-|TRBV25-1|-|TRBJ2-7
TGTGCCAGCAGTGAACCAGGGGGGGTCTACGAGCAGTACTTC
CASSEPGGVYEQYF
>-|TRBV10-1|-|TRBJ2-7
TGCGCCAGCAGTGAGGACGGTTCCTACGAGCAGTACTTC
CASSEDGSYEQYF
>TRBD1|TRBV5-1|-|TRBJ2-2
TGCGCCAGCAGGGGACAGGGGGCGAACGGGGAGCTGTTTTTT
CASRGQGANGELFF
>-|TRBV7-6|-|TRBJ1-5
TGTGCCAGCAGCTATGATCAGCCCCAGCATTTT
CASSYDQPQHF
>TRBD2|TRBV10-3|-|TRBJ2-7
TGTGCCATCAGTGAGCTAGCGGGAGTACACGAGCAGTACTTC
CAISELAGVHEQYF